Shown below are 17 T cell receptor beta chains from a single sample sequenced in a study of cytomegalovirus exposure and HLA in healthy donors. The data were produced by immunoSEQ multiplex PCR, yet TCRdb's version contains in-frame clones alone and is incomplete. The sample includes under 75,000 clones, 95% to 98% seen only once; the top ten take around 1.5%. The material sequenced was PBMCs. These receptors originate from a woman aged 18-29 years in good health and CMV-seropositive.

The genes are TRBV7-9 and TRBJ2-5; D uncertain. Trimming left V 5 bases short and J 5 bases short, with 6 bases between. This CDR3 has 11 amino acids. CDR1 is SEHNR and CDR2 is FQNEAQ in the germline V gene (reference sequence). The CDR3 region has the DNA TGTGCCAGCAGCGGGCCGGAGACCCAGTACTTC. It yields the protein CASSGPETQYF.

V and J are TRBV7-9 and TRBJ2-5; D is possibly TRBD1 (6 bases). There are 16 residues in the CDR3. Trimming stripped 5 bases from V and 5 bases from J, with 21 bases between. Germline V CDR1 and CDR2: SEHNR, FQNEAQ (reference sequence). The CDR3 DNA sequence: TGTGCCAGCAGCCAACCTTACAGGGACCCCGTGGAGACCCAGTACTTC. Amino acids: CASSQPYRDPVETQYF.

This sequence joins TRBV19 and TRBJ2-3; 7 bases map to TRBD1. This CDR3 comprises 13 residues. Trimming took 4 bases from V and 5 from J; bases not matched to a gene: 3. Looked up from germline, CDR1 is LNHDA and CDR2 is SQIVND (reference sequence). The CDR3, as DNA: TGTGCCAGTAGTACTAACAGGGGAGATACGCAGTATTTT. It translates to CASSTNRGDTQYF.

The J gene is TRBJ2-7, the V gene TRBV28, with 8 bases identical to TRBD2. The germline gives CDR1 MDHEN, CDR2 SYDVKM. The V gene end was trimmed by 6 bases and the J gene end by 2 bases; junction bases not matched to a gene: 9. The CDR3 is 15 residues long. The CDR3 DNA reads TGTGCCAGCAGGCCAGGCTGGCGGGAGGCCTACGAGCAGTACTTC. This encodes CASRPGWREAYEQYF. Together with reference TRBV28 and TRBJ2-7, the CDR3 gives the full variable domain: DVKVTQSSRYLVKRTGEKVFLECVQDMDHENMFWYRQDPGLGLRLIYFSYDVKMKEKGDIPEGYSVSREKKERFSLILESASTNQTSMYLCASRPGWREAYEQYFGPGTRLTVT.

The V gene is TRBV6-6, the J gene TRBJ2-5, with 10 bases identical to TRBD1. CDR1 MNHNY and CDR2 SVGAGI come from the germline V gene (reference sequence). The CDR3 totals 13 residues. V gave up 7 bases and J gave up 4 bases; unmatched junction bases: 3. The CDR3 nucleotides are TGTGCCAGCAAGACAGGGGGCAGAGAGACCCAGTACTTC. This sequence encodes CASKTGGRETQYF.

The chain has TRBV7-2 and TRBJ2-5, with 7 nucleotides matching TRBD2. Germline CDR1 reads SGHTA; CDR2 reads FQGNSA. The V gene end was trimmed by 2 bases and the J gene end by 3 bases; junction bases not matched to a gene: 3. The length of the CDR3 is 14 residues. CDR3 sequence: CASSLSGVEETQYF. The CDR3 DNA is TGTGCCAGCAGCTTAAGCGGGGTGGAAGAGACCCAGTACTTC.

The CDR3 DNA follows: TGTGCCAGCAGCTTAGCGGAGCACTACGAGCAGTACTTC. This encodes CASSLAEHYEQYF. The chain combines TRBV7-6 with TRBJ2-7; no definite D call. V was pared by 0 bases and J by 3 bases, with 6 bases between. The V gene's germline CDR1 is SGHVS and CDR2 FNYEAQ. The CDR3 loop spans 13 amino acids.

The chain uses TRBV27 and TRBJ2-1; D perhaps matches TRBD2 (5 bases). V lost 8 bases and J lost 12, with 14 bases in between. From germline, CDR1 is MNHEY and CDR2 SMNVEV (reference sequence). The CDR3 contains 11 residues. The CDR3 DNA sequence: TGTGCCAGCCACACGGGGATCTGGCAGTTCTTC. Translated: CASHTGIWQFF.

This clone was observed a single time. CDR3 coding DNA: TGTGCCAGCAGCCAGGGGACTAGCGGGGAGCAGTTCTTC. Protein sequence: CASSQGTSGEQFF. The chain has TRBV4-2 and TRBJ2-1; 12 bases fit TRBD2. In germline, CDR1 is LGHNA, CDR2 YNFKEQ. Trimming removed 3 bases from V and 10 bases from J; junction bases left unmatched: 1. The CDR3 extends over 13 amino acids.

J is TRBJ2-3 and V is TRBV27, with 8 bases that match TRBD2. The trim removed 10 bases at V and 5 bases at J, leaving 2 bases unmatched. Germline values: CDR1 MNHEY, CDR2 SMNVEV (reference sequence). The CDR3 has 11 amino acids. CDR3 loop: CAILAGDTQYF. The CDR3 nucleotides read TGTGCCATTCTAGCGGGAGATACGCAGTATTTT.

The rearrangement joins TRBV28 to TRBJ2-3; D possibly corresponds to TRBD2 (6 bases). Looked up from germline, CDR1 is MDHEN and CDR2 is SYDVKM. The CDR3 is made up of 13 amino acids. The V end was cut by 5 bases, the J end by 4 bases, with 10 bases between. CDR3 region: CASSPSGADTQYF. The CDR3 bases are TGTGCCAGCAGTCCCTCGGGAGCAGATACGCAGTATTTT.

J is TRBJ2-1 and V is TRBV5-1, with 8 bases matching TRBD1. This CDR3 has 17 amino acids. Germline loops: CDR1 SGHRS, CDR2 YFSETQ. J was trimmed by 0 bases and V by 5 bases; bases with no gene match: 10. CDR3 protein: CASSGTGSFSSYNEQFF. CDR3 nucleotide sequence: TGCGCCAGCAGTGGGACAGGTTCGTTCAGCTCCTACAATGAGCAGTTCTTC.

The table lists this clone with a count of one. The CDR3: CASRYRGNTEAFF. CDR3 bases: TGCGCCAGCAGATACAGGGGGAACACTGAAGCTTTCTTT. The chain combines TRBV10-2 with TRBJ1-1, with 7 bases matching TRBD1. Germline V CDR1 and CDR2: WSHSY, SAAADI. The V gene end was trimmed by 6 bases and the J gene end by 1 base; junction bases not matched to a gene: 2. The CDR3 consists of 13 residues.

As DNA, the CDR3 is TGTGCCAGCAGTGAAAGGTCAGGGAACACTGAAGCTTTCTTT. Translation gives CASSERSGNTEAFF. This rearrangement joins TRBV6-1 to TRBJ1-1; D not resolved. From germline, CDR1 is MNHNS and CDR2 SASEGT. The CDR3 has 14 amino acids. V lost 2 bases and J 1 base, leaving 8 bases between the germline ends.

The chain links TRBV30 to TRBJ1-3; D unclear. The CDR3 loop spans 14 amino acids. The germline gives CDR1 GTSNPN, CDR2 SVGIG (reference sequence). V was cut by 3 bases and J by 0 bases, with 9 bases left in between. The CDR3 nucleotides read TGTGCCTGGAGACAGACTAGCTCTGGAAACACCATATATTTT. This codes for CAWRQTSSGNTIYF.

This chain joins TRBV2 and TRBJ2-5; D is unresolved. The CDR3 length is 14 residues. Trimming left V 2 bases short and J 5 bases short, with 12 bases between. Germline CDR1 is SNHLY and CDR2 is FYNNEI. CDR3 bases: TGTGCCAGCAGTGAAACTTTCTCCCGCGAGACCCAGTACTTC. Residues: CASSETFSRETQYF.

The rearrangement links TRBV4-2 to TRBJ2-7; TRBD2 agrees at 11 bases. With V trimmed by 1 base and J by 0 bases, 8 bases remained unmatched. Germline lookup yields CDR1 LGHNA and CDR2 YNFKEQ. This CDR3 spans 18 amino acids. This CDR3 reads CASSQAASSGRNSYEQYF. DNA of the CDR3: TGTGCCAGCAGCCAAGCCGCGTCTAGCGGGAGGAACTCCTACGAGCAGTACTTC.